The clone carrying this T cell receptor beta chain has just a few counts. What it binds is not known. This entry is derived from a study of beta chain features in type 1 diabetes. Overall study context: No patient-donor differences in age, gender, total cells or subset yield.

Study observations and caveats: There was a moderate but significant shortening of TCRB CDR3s in all four CD4+ subsets of Type 1 diabetes patients.

Sequencing targeted expressed TCRB transcripts, as all isolated RNA had been reverse transcribed. Produced via immunoSEQ multiplex PCR; TCRdb's table is partial and in-frame only. The profile shows some 290,000 clones, roughly a quarter of them singletons. Germline CDR1 and CDR2: SEHNR and FQNEAQ (reference sequence). Trimming pared 10 bases from V and 5 bases from J, leaving 14 bases between. CDR3 size: 12 residues. The TCR sequence derives from a woman aged 25 to 39 with type 1 diabetes. The chain is built from TRBV7-9 and TRBJ2-5, with D possibly being TRBD2 (6 bases). The sample taken for sequencing was naive CD4+ T cells from blood. The CDR3 DNA reads TGTGCCATCCACGCGGGGACCGAGACCCAGTACTTC. Translating it yields CAIHAGTETQYF.